The 27 T cell receptor beta chains in this list originate from one sample, sequenced in a study of T cell responses to AZD1222 COVID-19 vaccine. TCRdb's table, derived via immunoSEQ multiplex PCR, lists solely in-frame clones and lacks some. The repertoire holds roughly 200,000 clones, with 91% as singletons. Here the sequenced sample was peripheral blood, taken 28 days after the second AZD1222 dose. Receptors originate from an adult who received the AZD1222 COVID-19 vaccine.

The chain combines TRBV7-2 with TRBJ1-1; TRBD1 agrees at 9 bases. The CDR3 consists of 16 residues. Unmatched junction bases numbered 6, after V lost 1 base and J lost 3 bases. Germline V gives CDR1 SGHTA, CDR2 FQGNSA. The CDR3 sequence: CASSLDGTGRYTEAFF. CDR3 nucleotide sequence: TGTGCCAGCAGCTTAGACGGGACAGGGAGGTACACTGAAGCTTTCTTT.

V is TRBV25-1 and J is TRBJ1-2; D unresolved. The V end was cut by 3 bases, the J end by 2 bases, with 7 bases between. Germline assignment: CDR1 MGHDK and CDR2 SYGVNS. The CDR3 loop spans 13 amino acids. In nucleotides, the CDR3 is TGTGCCAGCAGTGAGATGTCAAACTATGGCTACACCTTC. As protein: CASSEMSNYGYTF.

The chain uses TRBV7-3 and TRBJ2-3, with 9 bases matching TRBD2. The V gene's germline CDR1 is SGHTA and CDR2 FQGTGA. The CDR3 covers 15 residues. V dropped 5 bases and J dropped 4; count of bases not matched to a gene: 7. CDR3 amino acids: CASSTGTSSADTQYF. CDR3 sequence (DNA): TGTGCCAGCAGCACCGGGACTAGCAGTGCAGATACGCAGTATTTT.

The J gene is TRBJ2-3, the V gene TRBV7-2; D gene uncertain. This CDR3 has 13 residues. The V end was cut by 4 bases, the J end by 2 bases, with 7 bases between. Germline loops: CDR1 SGHTA, CDR2 FQGNSA. The DNA for the CDR3 is TGTGCCAGCAGCTCGCCCCCCACAGATACGCAGTATTTT. The encoded protein is CASSSPPTDTQYF.

The V and J genes are TRBV2 and TRBJ1-3; no clear D. CDR1 and CDR2 (germline): SNHLY, FYNNEI. CDR3 size: 15 residues. Trimming took off 3 bases at V and 0 bases at J, with 9 bases between the two ends. CDR3: CASSDLGYSGNTIYF. In nucleotides, the CDR3 is TGTGCCAGCAGTGACTTGGGCTACTCTGGAAACACCATATATTTT.

In DNA, the CDR3 is TGTGCCAGCTCACCACCCTCCGGGACTAGCAGGGGTTGGGAGCAGTTCTTC. Translation gives CASSPPSGTSRGWEQFF. This sequence joins TRBV18 and TRBJ2-1; TRBD2 agrees at 9 bases. CDR1 and CDR2 from the germline V gene are KGHSH and LQKENI. The CDR3 runs 17 residues. V lost 0 bases and J lost 10; bases outside the gene matches: 13.

CDR3 region: CATSSPLVGNTEAFF. The CDR3, as DNA: TGTGCCACCAGCAGCCCACTGGTAGGAAACACTGAAGCTTTCTTT. The chain joins TRBV15 to TRBJ1-1; D ambiguous. V shed 3 bases and J shed 2 bases, with 13 bases lying between them. The CDR3 has 15 residues. Germline CDR1 and CDR2: LNHNV and YYDKDF (reference sequence).

On this clone: Other DNA sequences in the sample encode the same CDR3. The V and J genes are TRBV19 and TRBJ1-5; D gene ambiguous. This CDR3 comprises 12 residues. V lost 3 bases, J lost 6 bases, and 6 bases lay in between. Germline V lookup: CDR1 LNHDA, CDR2 SQIVND (reference sequence). In nucleotides, the CDR3 is TGTGCCAGTAGTATTCGGAGTCAGCCCCAGCATTTT. This gives the protein CASSIRSQPQHF.

The chain has TRBV11-2 and TRBJ2-1, with 8 bases matching TRBD2. The CDR3 extends over 17 amino acids. The germline CDR1 and CDR2 sequences are SGHAT and FQNNGV. The J segment lost 4 bases and the V segment lost 5 bases, leaving 13 bases of the junction unmatched. DNA for the CDR3: TGTGCCAGCAGCCTAGGGGAGCGGGAGCTAAATTACAATGAGCAGTTCTTC. Its protein is CASSLGERELNYNEQFF.

This clone was counted once. The chain carries TRBV19 and TRBJ2-2; D not resolved. The length of the CDR3 is 16 residues. V was pared by 3 bases and J by 4 bases, with 15 bases between. The V gene's germline CDR1 is LNHDA and CDR2 SQIVND (reference sequence). Here the CDR3 reads CASSIQRTRVTGELFF. The CDR3 DNA is TGTGCCAGTAGTATTCAGAGAACCCGAGTCACCGGGGAGCTGTTTTTT. The entire variable domain, with the rest obtained from reference TRBV19 and TRBJ2-2, is as follows: DGGITQSPKYLFRKEGQNVTLSCEQNLNHDAMYWYRQDPGQGLRLIYYSQIVNDFQKGDIAEGYSVSREKKESFPLTVTSAQKNPTAFYLCASSIQRTRVTGELFFGEGSRLTVL.

The V call is TRBV2, the J call TRBJ2-7; 11 bases fit TRBD2. The trim removed 6 bases at V and 2 bases at J, leaving 3 bases unmatched. This CDR3 has 14 residues. Germline CDR1 and CDR2: SNHLY and FYNNEI. In DNA, the CDR3 is TGTGCCAGCAGACTAGCGGGAGTCACCTACGAGCAGTACTTC. It is translated as CASRLAGVTYEQYF.

This chain links TRBV7-2 with TRBJ2-7; 12 bases map to TRBD1. The CDR3 length is 18 residues. In germline, CDR1 is SGHTA, CDR2 FQGNSA. Unmatched junction bases numbered 17, after V lost 6 bases and J lost 5 bases. The CDR3 loop is CASSKGQGAQRSFDEQYF. The DNA of the CDR3 is TGTGCCAGCAGTAAGGGACAGGGGGCGCAAAGGTCGTTCGACGAGCAGTACTTC.

A single count supports this clone. The V and J genes are TRBV7-2 and TRBJ1-1; D might be TRBD1 (5 bases). Trimming removed 3 bases at V and 1 base at J, with 12 bases between. Germline-derived CDR1 and CDR2 are SGHTA and FQGNSA. The CDR3 extends over 15 amino acids. The CDR3 DNA is TGTGCCAGCAGCTTCAACAGGTTACCGAACACTGAAGCTTTCTTT. It yields the protein CASSFNRLPNTEAFF.

The chain couples TRBV30 to TRBJ2-7, with D unclear. V was cut by 5 bases and J by 2 bases, with 13 bases left in between. The germline V gene has CDR1 GTSNPN and CDR2 SVGIG (reference sequence). The CDR3 is 13 residues long. The chain's CDR3 is CAWAPSRTYEQYF. CDR3 coding DNA: TGTGCCTGGGCCCCTAGTAGAACCTACGAGCAGTACTTC.

V usage is TRBV30 and J usage is TRBJ1-5, with a weak D call TRBD1 (6 bases). Deletions cut 2 bases from V and 5 bases from J, with 13 bases between. The CDR3 has 14 residues. Germline CDR1 GTSNPN, CDR2 SVGIG (reference sequence). The CDR3 DNA is TGTGCCTGGAGTAGAGGGGGGCGCGATCAGCCCCAGCATTTT. This encodes CAWSRGGRDQPQHF.

The chain is built from TRBV4-1 and TRBJ1-6, with D tentatively TRBD1 (6 bases). CDR1 is MGHRA, CDR2 YSYEKL, per germline. The CDR3 consists of 16 residues. Trimming took off 0 bases at V and 10 bases at J, with 16 bases between the two ends. The CDR3 DNA follows: TGCGCCAGCAGCCAAGATGGCACAGGGAAGATCTCACCCCTCCACTTT. It encodes CASSQDGTGKISPLHF.

The rearrangement links TRBV13 to TRBJ1-6; 10 positions agree with TRBD1. This CDR3 has 17 residues. V lost 5 bases to trimming and J lost 1 base; unmatched junction nucleotides: 5. CDR1 and CDR2 (germline): PRHDT, FYEKMQ (reference sequence). The CDR3 sequence: CASSRDRGRSYNSPLHF. In DNA form, the CDR3 reads TGTGCCAGCAGCCGGGACAGGGGAAGGTCCTATAATTCACCCCTCCACTTT.

The chain links TRBV7-2 to TRBJ2-2; perhaps TRBD2 as D (7 bases). In germline, CDR1 is SGHTA, CDR2 FQGNSA. V was pared by 7 bases and J by 4 bases, with 19 bases between. The CDR3 length is 16 residues. The chain's CDR3 is CASTSMGGAVTGELFF. The CDR3 DNA follows: TGTGCCAGCACCTCCATGGGGGGGGCCGTCACCGGGGAGCTGTTTTTT.

V is TRBV11-2 and J is TRBJ1-3; 7 bases map to TRBD1. This CDR3 has 16 amino acids. Germline CDR1 SGHAT, CDR2 FQNNGV. V shed 4 bases and J 0 bases; nucleotides not matched to a gene: 6. The CDR3 DNA is TGTGCCAGCAGCTCCAGACAGGGAGGCTCTGGAAACACCATATATTTT. Translation: CASSSRQGGSGNTIYF.

The gene calls are TRBV7-9 and TRBJ2-1, with 9 bases that match TRBD1. The CDR3 length is 14 residues. Unmatched junction bases numbered 3, after V lost 3 bases and J lost 6 bases. Germline CDR1 reads SEHNR; CDR2 reads FQNEAQ (reference sequence). The CDR3 region is CASSFPGQGNEQFF. CDR3 bases: TGTGCCAGCAGCTTTCCGGGACAGGGCAATGAGCAGTTCTTC.

The chain links TRBV2 to TRBJ2-7; the D gene is possibly TRBD2 (6 bases). CDR3 length: 13 amino acids. V was shortened by 11 bases and J by 5 bases, with 19 bases between the two germline ends. The germline V gene has CDR1 SNHLY and CDR2 FYNNEI. The CDR3 reads CAGSSDQGHEQYF. The CDR3 DNA reads TGTGCCGGATCTAGCGATCAGGGTCACGAGCAGTACTTC.

J is TRBJ1-2 and V is TRBV5-1, with 9 nucleotides matching TRBD1. This CDR3 is 15 amino acids long. The V and J ends lost 3 bases and 8 bases, in that order; junction bases with no gene match: 11. CDR1 is SGHRS and CDR2 is YFSETQ in the germline V gene. This CDR3 reads CASSSRTGALEGYTF. In DNA, the CDR3 is TGCGCCAGCAGCTCACGGACAGGGGCCCTTGAGGGCTACACCTTC.

The genes are TRBV7-3 and TRBJ1-2; a weak D match, TRBD1 (5 bases). The CDR3 totals 16 residues. V dropped 3 bases and J dropped 3 bases, with 17 bases sitting between them. Per germline, CDR1 SGHTA and CDR2 FQGTGA. Written as DNA, the CDR3 is TGTGCCAGCAGCTTCCCGAAGGGGCGAGGCGACTATGGCTACACCTTC. This gives the protein CASSFPKGRGDYGYTF.

J is TRBJ1-1 and V is TRBV11-2, with D unresolved. The CDR3 length is 13 residues. Deletions cut 5 bases from V and 7 bases from J, with 14 bases between. Germline CDR1 is SGHAT and CDR2 is FQNNGV. Here the CDR3 DNA reads TGTGCCAGCAGCCCCCGAAGGGCAGTTGAAGCTTTCTTT. This translates into CASSPRRAVEAFF.

The genes are TRBV5-1 and TRBJ1-2, with D maybe TRBD1 (6 bases). V was cut by 0 bases and J by 4 bases, with 13 bases left in between. CDR3 length: 15 amino acids. Germline CDR1 SGHRS, CDR2 YFSETQ. The CDR3 is CASSLEGGRGYGYTF. The DNA of the CDR3 is TGCGCCAGCAGCTTGGAAGGGGGGCGCGGCTATGGCTACACCTTC.

This clone was observed a few times. V is TRBV6-5 and J is TRBJ1-5; D not resolved. Trimming stripped 2 bases from V and 0 bases from J, with 2 bases between. This CDR3 has 13 amino acids. CDR1 and CDR2 from the germline V gene are MNHEY and SVGAGI. The CDR3 DNA reads TGTGCCAGCAGTTACGATAGCAATCAGCCCCAGCATTTT. Its translation is CASSYDSNQPQHF.

The V call is TRBV5-6, the J call TRBJ2-7, with D uncertain. V lost 1 base and J lost 6, with 26 bases in between. The CDR3 covers 18 residues. The germline gives CDR1 SGHDT, CDR2 YYEEEE. For the CDR3, the DNA is TGTGCCAGCAGCTTGACGGGTAGTACGGCTGGGTTTCTTGGCGAGCAGTACTTC. Amino acid sequence: CASSLTGSTAGFLGEQYF.